One and the same sample provided the 11 T cell receptor beta chains below, sequenced in a study of STAT5B mutations in CD4+ large granular lymphocyte leukemia. Method: immunoSEQ multiplex PCR; TCRdb's copy keeps in-frame clones and lacks some. Among roughly 3,500 clones listed, 85% were seen once. The material sequenced was CD4+ T cells from blood buffy coats. The origin of the receptors is a human donor in good health.

The rearrangement joins TRBV7-9 to TRBJ2-7; D remains ambiguous. CDR1 and CDR2 (germline): SEHNR, FQNEAQ (reference sequence). The CDR3 covers 15 residues. The V gene lost 1 base and the J gene lost 0 bases, with 10 bases spanning the gap. CDR3 bases: TGTGCCAGCAGCTTAGTGTCTTCGAGCTCCTACGAGCAGTACTTC. Amino acid sequence: CASSLVSSSSYEQYF.

The rearrangement uses TRBV6-1 and TRBJ1-1; D not resolved. Germline V lookup: CDR1 MNHNS, CDR2 SASEGT. The CDR3 loop spans 15 amino acids. V dropped 6 bases and J dropped 0 bases, with 14 bases sitting between them. The CDR3 region is CASSLREGMNTEAFF. In nucleotides, the CDR3 is TGTGCCAGCAGCCTACGAGAGGGTATGAACACTGAAGCTTTCTTT.

The chain employs TRBV2 and TRBJ2-1; 7 nucleotides match TRBD2. The CDR3 consists of 14 residues. Per germline, CDR1 SNHLY and CDR2 FYNNEI. With 8 bases clipped from V and 4 bases from J, the junction kept 8 bases outside the gene matches. The CDR3 loop reads CASETGRGYNEQFF. CDR3 nucleotides: TGTGCCAGCGAGACTGGGCGGGGGTACAATGAGCAGTTCTTC. The complete variable domain, with remaining parts taken from reference TRBV2 and TRBJ2-1, reads EPEVTQTPSHQVTQMGQEVILRCVPISNHLYFYWYRQILGQKVEFLVSFYNNEISEKSEIFDDQFSVERPDGSNFTLKIRSTKLEDSAMYFCASETGRGYNEQFFGPGTRLTVL.

V usage is TRBV5-4 and J usage is TRBJ2-7, with TRBD2 matching over 9 bases. V dropped 0 bases and J dropped 6; count of bases not matched to a gene: 7. The CDR3 spans 15 residues. The germline gives CDR1 SGHNT, CDR2 YYREEE (reference sequence). CDR3 in amino acids: CASSLGLAGMVEQYF. The CDR3 region has the DNA TGTGCCAGCAGCTTGGGTCTAGCGGGGATGGTCGAGCAGTACTTC. Drawing the rest from reference TRBV5-4 and TRBJ2-7, the complete variable domain is ETGVTQSPTHLIKTRGQQVTLRCSSQSGHNTVSWYQQALGQGPQFIFQYYREEENGRGNFPPRFSGLQFPNYSSELNVNALELDDSALYLCASSLGLAGMVEQYFGPGTRLTVT.

The gene calls are TRBV28 and TRBJ2-7; D is perhaps TRBD2 (6 bases). This CDR3 comprises 10 residues. Germline CDR1 MDHEN, CDR2 SYDVKM. V was clipped by 10 bases and J by 6 bases, with 10 bases between them. CDR3 coding DNA: TGTGCCACTCGCGGGGCCGAGCAGTACTTC. Encoded protein: CATRGAEQYF.

This clone was seen just once. This chain links TRBV5-4 with TRBJ2-7, with TRBD1 as a possible D gene (5 bases). The CDR3 is 16 amino acids. The germline V gene has CDR1 SGHNT and CDR2 YYREEE (reference sequence). V lost 0 bases and J lost 3, with 16 bases in between. The CDR3 reads CASSLAEAGINYEQYF. The CDR3 nucleotides read TGTGCCAGCAGCTTGGCCGAGGCAGGGATCAACTACGAGCAGTACTTC.

The chain links TRBV5-6 to TRBJ2-7; maybe TRBD2 (6 bases). The germline V and J ends were trimmed by 0 bases and 4 bases, with 17 bases remaining between them. CDR1 is SGHDT, CDR2 YYEEEE, per germline. There are 16 residues in the CDR3. Written as DNA, the CDR3 is TGTGCCAGCAGCTTGGCCGCACGGCGGGACGGGTACGAGCAGTACTTC. As protein: CASSLAARRDGYEQYF.

The chain is built from TRBV5-1 and TRBJ2-7, with a possible D match to TRBD2 (6 bases). The V gene lost 2 bases and the J gene lost 0 bases, with 9 bases spanning the gap. From germline, CDR1 is SGHRS and CDR2 YFSETQ. This CDR3 region has 14 residues. The CDR3 region has the DNA TGCGCCAGCAGCTTTTTCGGGAGCTCCTACGAGCAGTACTTC. Residues: CASSFFGSSYEQYF.

The J gene is TRBJ2-5, the V gene TRBV2, with 8 bases aligning to TRBD2. Germline trimming cut 5 bases from V and 4 bases from J; bases unmatched to any gene: 6. This CDR3 spans 14 amino acids. Germline V lookup: CDR1 SNHLY, CDR2 FYNNEI. CDR3 nucleotide sequence: TGTGCCAGCAGTAGCGGGAGCGGGGGAGAGACCCAGTACTTC. As protein: CASSSGSGGETQYF. Full variable domain (rest looked up from reference TRBV2 and TRBJ2-5): EPEVTQTPSHQVTQMGQEVILRCVPISNHLYFYWYRQILGQKVEFLVSFYNNEISEKSEIFDDQFSVERPDGSNFTLKIRSTKLEDSAMYFCASSSGSGGETQYFGPGTRLLVL.

This chain connects TRBV27 to TRBJ2-2, with 7 bases lining up with TRBD2. The V gene end was trimmed by 6 bases and the J gene end by 3 bases; junction bases not matched to a gene: 7. CDR3 length equals 15 residues. Germline V lookup: CDR1 MNHEY, CDR2 SMNVEV (reference sequence). The CDR3: CASRGGGPYTGELFF. For the CDR3, the DNA is TGTGCCAGCAGGGGCGGGGGACCCTACACCGGGGAGCTGTTTTTT.

This sequence joins TRBV6-5 and TRBJ2-5; D may match TRBD1 or TRBD2 (7 bases each). Germline V gene lookup returns CDR1 MNHEY and CDR2 SVGAGI. The CDR3 is 16 residues long. V gave up 2 bases and J gave up 1 base, with 14 bases separating them. CDR3 sequence (DNA): TGTGCCAGCAGTTACCCAGGGGGGGGTACCCAAGAGACCCAGTACTTC. It encodes CASSYPGGGTQETQYF.